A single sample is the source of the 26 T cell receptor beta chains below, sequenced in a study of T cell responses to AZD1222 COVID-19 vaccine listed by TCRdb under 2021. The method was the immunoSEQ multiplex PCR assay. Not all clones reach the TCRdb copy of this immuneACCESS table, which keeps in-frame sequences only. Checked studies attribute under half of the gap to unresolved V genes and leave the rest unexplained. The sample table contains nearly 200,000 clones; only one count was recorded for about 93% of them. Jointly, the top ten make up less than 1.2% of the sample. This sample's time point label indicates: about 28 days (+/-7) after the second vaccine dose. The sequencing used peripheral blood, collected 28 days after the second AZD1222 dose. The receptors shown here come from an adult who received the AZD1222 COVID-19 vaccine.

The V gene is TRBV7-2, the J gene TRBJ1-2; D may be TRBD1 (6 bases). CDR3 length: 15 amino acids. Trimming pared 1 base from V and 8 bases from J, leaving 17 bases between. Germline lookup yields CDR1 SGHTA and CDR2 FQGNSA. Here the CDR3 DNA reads TGTGCCAGCAGCTTAGTAGTCAGGGGTGTGGGGGGCTACACCTTC. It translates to CASSLVVRGVGGYTF.

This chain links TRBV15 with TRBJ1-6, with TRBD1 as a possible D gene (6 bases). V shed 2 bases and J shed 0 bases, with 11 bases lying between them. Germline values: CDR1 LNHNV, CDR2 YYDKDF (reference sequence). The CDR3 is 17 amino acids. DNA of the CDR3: TGTGCCACCAGCAGACAGGGGATGAGCTCCTATAATTCACCCCTCCACTTT. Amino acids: CATSRQGMSSYNSPLHF.

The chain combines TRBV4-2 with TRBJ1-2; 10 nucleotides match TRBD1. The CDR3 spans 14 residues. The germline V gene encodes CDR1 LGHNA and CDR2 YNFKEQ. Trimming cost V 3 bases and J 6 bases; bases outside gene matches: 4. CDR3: CASSQAGTGDGYTF. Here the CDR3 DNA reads TGTGCCAGCAGCCAGGCCGGGACAGGGGATGGCTACACCTTC.

CDR3 loop: CASSLAGGMNTEAFF. The DNA of the CDR3 is TGTGCCAGCAGTTTGGCAGGGGGTATGAACACTGAAGCTTTCTTT. This chain connects TRBV28 to TRBJ1-1; 7 positions agree with TRBD1. The trim removed 3 bases at V and 0 bases at J, leaving 4 bases unmatched. The CDR3 spans 15 residues. CDR1 is MDHEN and CDR2 is SYDVKM in the germline V gene.

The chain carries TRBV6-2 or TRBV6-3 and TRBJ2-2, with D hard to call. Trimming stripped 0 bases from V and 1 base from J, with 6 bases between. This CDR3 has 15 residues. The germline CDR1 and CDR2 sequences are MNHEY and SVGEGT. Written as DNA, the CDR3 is TGTGCCAGCAGTTACTCGCCACAGAACACCGGGGAGCTGTTTTTT. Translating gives CASSYSPQNTGELFF.

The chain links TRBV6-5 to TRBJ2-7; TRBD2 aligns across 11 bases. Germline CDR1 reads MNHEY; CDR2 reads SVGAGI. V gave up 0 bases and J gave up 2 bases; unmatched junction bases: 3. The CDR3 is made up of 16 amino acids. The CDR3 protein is CASSYSGSGGAYEQYF. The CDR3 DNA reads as TGTGCCAGCAGTTACTCGGGTAGCGGGGGGGCCTACGAGCAGTACTTC.

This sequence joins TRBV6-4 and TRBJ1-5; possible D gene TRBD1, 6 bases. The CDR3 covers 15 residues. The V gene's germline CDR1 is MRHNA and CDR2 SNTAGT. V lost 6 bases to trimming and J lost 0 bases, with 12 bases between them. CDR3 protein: CASSKDSYSNQPQHF. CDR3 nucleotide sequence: TGTGCCAGCAGCAAGGACAGTTATAGCAATCAGCCCCAGCATTTT.

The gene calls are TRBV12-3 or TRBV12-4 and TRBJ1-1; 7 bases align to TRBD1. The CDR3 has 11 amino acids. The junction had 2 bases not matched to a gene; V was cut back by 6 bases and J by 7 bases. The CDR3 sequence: CASSTGVEAFF. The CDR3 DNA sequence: TGTGCCAGCAGCACAGGGGTTGAAGCTTTCTTT.

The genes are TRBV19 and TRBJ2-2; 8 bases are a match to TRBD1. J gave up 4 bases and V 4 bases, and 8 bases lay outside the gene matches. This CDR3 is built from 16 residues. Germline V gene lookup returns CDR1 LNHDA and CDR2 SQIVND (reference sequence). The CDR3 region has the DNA TGTGCCAGTAGTACCCCGGACAGGGTGGGCACCGGGGAGCTGTTTTTT. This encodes CASSTPDRVGTGELFF.

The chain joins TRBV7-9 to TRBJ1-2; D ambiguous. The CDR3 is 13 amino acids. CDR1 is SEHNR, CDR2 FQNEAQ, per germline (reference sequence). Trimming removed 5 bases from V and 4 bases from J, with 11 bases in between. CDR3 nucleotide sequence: TGTGCCAGCAGCCGCGAGACGAGCTATGGCTACACCTTC. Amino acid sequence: CASSRETSYGYTF.

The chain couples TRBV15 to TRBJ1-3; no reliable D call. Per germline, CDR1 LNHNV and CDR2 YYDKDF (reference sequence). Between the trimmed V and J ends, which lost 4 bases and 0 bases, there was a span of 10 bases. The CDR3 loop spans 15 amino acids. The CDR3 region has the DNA TGTGCCACCAGCAAAAAAGAGCACTCTGGAAACACCATATATTTT. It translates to CATSKKEHSGNTIYF. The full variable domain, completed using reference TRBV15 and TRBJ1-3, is DAMVIQNPRYQVTQFGKPVTLSCSQTLNHNVMYWYQQKSSQAPKLLFHYYDKDFNNEADTPDNFQSRRPNTSFCFLDIRSPGLGDTAMYLCATSKKEHSGNTIYFGEGSWLTVV.

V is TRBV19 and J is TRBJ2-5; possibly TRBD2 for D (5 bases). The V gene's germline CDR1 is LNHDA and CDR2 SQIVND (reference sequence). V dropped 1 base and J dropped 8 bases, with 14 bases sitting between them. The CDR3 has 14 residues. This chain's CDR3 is CASSIVEGGRTQYF. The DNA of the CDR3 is TGTGCCAGTAGTATAGTCGAGGGCGGAAGAACCCAGTACTTC. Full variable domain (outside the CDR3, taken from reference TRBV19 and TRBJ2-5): DGGITQSPKYLFRKEGQNVTLSCEQNLNHDAMYWYRQDPGQGLRLIYYSQIVNDFQKGDIAEGYSVSREKKESFPLTVTSAQKNPTAFYLCASSIVEGGRTQYFGPGTRLLVL.

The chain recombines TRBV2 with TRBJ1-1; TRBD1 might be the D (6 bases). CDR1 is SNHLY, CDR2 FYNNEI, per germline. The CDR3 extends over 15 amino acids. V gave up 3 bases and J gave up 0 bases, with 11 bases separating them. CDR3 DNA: TGTGCCAGCAGTGAGCTTGGACAGATGAACACTGAAGCTTTCTTT. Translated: CASSELGQMNTEAFF.

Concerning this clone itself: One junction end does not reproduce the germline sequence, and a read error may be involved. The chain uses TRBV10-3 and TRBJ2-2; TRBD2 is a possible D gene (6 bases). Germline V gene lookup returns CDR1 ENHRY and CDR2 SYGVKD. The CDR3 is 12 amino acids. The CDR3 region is CAISGRSGEMFF. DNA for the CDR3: TGTGCCATCAGTGGGAGGTCGGGGGAGATGTTTTTT.

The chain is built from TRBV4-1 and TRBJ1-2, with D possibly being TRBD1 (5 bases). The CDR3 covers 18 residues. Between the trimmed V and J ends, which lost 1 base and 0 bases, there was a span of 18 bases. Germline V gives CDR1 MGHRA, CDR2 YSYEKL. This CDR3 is CASSQVLIRGRTNYGYTF. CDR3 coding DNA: TGCGCCAGCAGCCAAGTTCTCATCCGGGGCCGAACTAACTATGGCTACACCTTC.

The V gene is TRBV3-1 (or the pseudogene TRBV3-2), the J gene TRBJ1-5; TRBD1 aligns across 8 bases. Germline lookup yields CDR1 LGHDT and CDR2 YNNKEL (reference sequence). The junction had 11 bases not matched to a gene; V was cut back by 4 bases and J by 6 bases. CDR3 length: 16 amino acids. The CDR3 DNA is TGTGCCAGCAGCCTGCCGACAGGGGAAAGGGGTCAGCCCCAGCATTTT. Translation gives CASSLPTGERGQPQHF.

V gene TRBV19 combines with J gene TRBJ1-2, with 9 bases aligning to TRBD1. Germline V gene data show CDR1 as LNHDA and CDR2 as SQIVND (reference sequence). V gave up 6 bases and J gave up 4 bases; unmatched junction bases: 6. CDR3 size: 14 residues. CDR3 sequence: CASSDRDRAYGYTF. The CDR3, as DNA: TGTGCCAGTAGCGACCGGGACAGGGCCTATGGCTACACCTTC.

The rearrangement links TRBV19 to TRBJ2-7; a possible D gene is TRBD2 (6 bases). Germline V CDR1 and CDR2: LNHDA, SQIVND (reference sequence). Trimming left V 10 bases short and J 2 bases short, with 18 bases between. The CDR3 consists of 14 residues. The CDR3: CAIQVWRGTYEQYF. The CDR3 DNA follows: TGTGCCATACAAGTCTGGCGGGGTACCTACGAGCAGTACTTC. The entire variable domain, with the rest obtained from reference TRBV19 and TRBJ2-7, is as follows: DGGITQSPKYLFRKEGQNVTLSCEQNLNHDAMYWYRQDPGQGLRLIYYSQIVNDFQKGDIAEGYSVSREKKESFPLTVTSAQKNPTAFYLCAIQVWRGTYEQYFGPGTRLTVT.

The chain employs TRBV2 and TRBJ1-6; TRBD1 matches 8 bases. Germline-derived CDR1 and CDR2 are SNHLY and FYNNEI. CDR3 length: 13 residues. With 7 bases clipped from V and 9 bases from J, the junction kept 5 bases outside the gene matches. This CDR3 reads CASNDRGGSPLHF. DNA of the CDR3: TGTGCCAGCAACGACAGGGGTGGTTCACCCCTCCACTTT.

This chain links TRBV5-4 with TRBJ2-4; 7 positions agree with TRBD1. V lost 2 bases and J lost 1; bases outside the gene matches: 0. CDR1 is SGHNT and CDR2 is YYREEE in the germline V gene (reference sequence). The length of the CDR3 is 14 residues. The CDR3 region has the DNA TGTGCCAGCAGCTTACAGGGGGCCAAAAACATTCAGTACTTC. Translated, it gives CASSLQGAKNIQYF.

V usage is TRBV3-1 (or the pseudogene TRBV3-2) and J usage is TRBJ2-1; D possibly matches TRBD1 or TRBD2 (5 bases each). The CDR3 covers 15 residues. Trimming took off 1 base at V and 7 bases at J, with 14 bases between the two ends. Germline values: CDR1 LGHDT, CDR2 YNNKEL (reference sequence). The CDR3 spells CASSQGGTQRNEQFF. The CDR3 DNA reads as TGTGCCAGCAGCCAAGGAGGGACCCAGCGAAATGAGCAGTTCTTC.

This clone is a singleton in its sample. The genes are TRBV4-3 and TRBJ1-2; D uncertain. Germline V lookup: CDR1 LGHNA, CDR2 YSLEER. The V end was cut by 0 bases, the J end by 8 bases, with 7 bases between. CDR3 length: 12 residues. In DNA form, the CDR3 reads TGCGCCAGCAGCCAAGACGCGGTCGGCTACACCTTC. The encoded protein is CASSQDAVGYTF.

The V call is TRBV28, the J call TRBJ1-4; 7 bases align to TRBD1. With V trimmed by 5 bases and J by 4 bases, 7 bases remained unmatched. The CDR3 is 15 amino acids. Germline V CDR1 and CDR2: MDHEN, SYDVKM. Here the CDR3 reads CASSPGTVFNEKLFF. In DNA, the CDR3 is TGTGCCAGCAGTCCTGGGACAGTGTTTAATGAAAAACTGTTTTTT.

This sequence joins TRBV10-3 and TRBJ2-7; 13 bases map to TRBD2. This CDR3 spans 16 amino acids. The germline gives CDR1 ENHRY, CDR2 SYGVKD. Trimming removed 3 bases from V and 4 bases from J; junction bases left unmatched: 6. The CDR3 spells CAISDPTSGGNYEQYF. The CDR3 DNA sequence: TGTGCCATCAGTGATCCGACTAGCGGGGGGAATTACGAGCAGTACTTC.

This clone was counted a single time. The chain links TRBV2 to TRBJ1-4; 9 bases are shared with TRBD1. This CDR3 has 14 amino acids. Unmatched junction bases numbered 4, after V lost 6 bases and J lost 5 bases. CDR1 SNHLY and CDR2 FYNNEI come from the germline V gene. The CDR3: CASRVTGGNEKLFF. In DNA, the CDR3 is TGTGCCAGCAGGGTGACAGGGGGGAATGAAAAACTGTTTTTT.

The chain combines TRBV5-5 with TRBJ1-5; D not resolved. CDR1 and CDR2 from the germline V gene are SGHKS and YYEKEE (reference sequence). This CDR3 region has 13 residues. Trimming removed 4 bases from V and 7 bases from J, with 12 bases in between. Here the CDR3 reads CASSLEGGQPQHF. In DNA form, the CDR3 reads TGTGCCAGCAGCCTGGAGGGAGGCCAGCCCCAGCATTTT.